A selection of T cell receptor beta chains follows, all from one sample in a study of T cell responses to AZD1222 COVID-19 vaccine. Repertoires were generated with immunoSEQ multiplex PCR, while TCRdb's copy carries only in-frame clones and drops some. The table has 150,000 or so clones, 90% to 95% seen once. The sequences come from peripheral blood, collected 28 days after the second AZD1222 dose. The receptors originated from an adult who received the AZD1222 COVID-19 vaccine. CDR3s include the opening cysteine and the closing phenylalanine or tryptophan. Fields, in order: V gene, D gene, clone size, J gene, CDR3 DNA, CDR3 protein. A D gene is named only where the DNA matches it firmly. Clone size is given for some rows only: seen once, a few or many times, or a class if the clone is expanded.

v_gene: TRBV5-4
d_gene: .
abundance: .
j_gene: TRBJ2-3
CDR3nt: TGTGCCAGCAGCCGCCCCGGGGCGGGCAAAACAGATACGCAGTATTTT
CDR3aa: CASSRPGAGKTDTQYF

v_gene: TRBV9
d_gene: TRBD2
abundance: .
j_gene: TRBJ2-1
CDR3nt: TGTGCCAGCAGCCCGACGACTAGCGGTCATGAGCAGTTCTTC
CDR3aa: CASSPTTSGHEQFF

v_gene: TRBV6-6
d_gene: .
abundance: .
j_gene: TRBJ1-4
CDR3nt: TGTGCCAGCAGTTACCGGCGGGGTCCCGAGGAAAAACTGTTTTTT
CDR3aa: CASSYRRGPEEKLFF

v_gene: TRBV30
d_gene: TRBD1
abundance: .
j_gene: TRBJ1-4
CDR3nt: TGTGCCTCAGAGGGTGGGGCAGGGACAGGTGAAAAACTGTTTTTT
CDR3aa: CASEGGAGTGEKLFF

v_gene: TRBV7-9
d_gene: .
abundance: once
j_gene: TRBJ2-5
CDR3nt: TGTGCCAGCAGCTTTGGGCGACAGGCTTATTTGGAGACCCAGTACTTC
CDR3aa: CASSFGRQAYLETQYF

v_gene: TRBV7-9
d_gene: .
abundance: .
j_gene: TRBJ1-3
CDR3nt: TGTGCCAGCAGCCCACCCCCGCTGACAGCCTCTGGAAACACCATATATTTT
CDR3aa: CASSPPPLTASGNTIYF

v_gene: TRBV6-5
d_gene: TRBD2
abundance: .
j_gene: TRBJ2-7
CDR3nt: TGTGCCAGTCTAGCGGGGGGCTACGAGCAGTACTTC
CDR3aa: CASLAGGYEQYF

v_gene: TRBV11-3
d_gene: .
abundance: .
j_gene: TRBJ2-2
CDR3nt: TGTGCCAGCAGCTCGACACTGGGACCGAACACCGGGGAGCTGTTTTTT
CDR3aa: CASSSTLGPNTGELFF

v_gene: TRBV5-6
d_gene: .
abundance: .
j_gene: TRBJ1-2
CDR3nt: TGTGCCAGCAGCTTGGAGGGTGAGGCTAACTATGGCTACACCTTC
CDR3aa: CASSLEGEANYGYTF

v_gene: TRBV2
d_gene: TRBD2
abundance: .
j_gene: TRBJ2-3
CDR3nt: TGTGCCAGCACCGGGACTATCACAGATACGCAGTATTTT
CDR3aa: CASTGTITDTQYF

v_gene: TRBV7-3
d_gene: TRBD2
abundance: .
j_gene: TRBJ2-2
CDR3nt: TGTGCCAGCAGGCGACTAGCGGGAGGGCCCGGGGAGCTGTTTTTT
CDR3aa: CASRRLAGGPGELFF

v_gene: TRBV15
d_gene: .
abundance: .
j_gene: TRBJ1-2
CDR3nt: TGTGCCACCAGCAGAGAACCGACACGCCCGTACACCTTC
CDR3aa: CATSREPTRPYTF

v_gene: TRBV27
d_gene: .
abundance: .
j_gene: TRBJ2-7
CDR3nt: TGTGCCAGCAGCCCAGGTCCCCCGCTCTCAGAGCAGTACTTC
CDR3aa: CASSPGPPLSEQYF

v_gene: TRBV7-2
d_gene: .
abundance: .
j_gene: TRBJ1-6
CDR3nt: TGTGCCAGCAGCCTCCAGGGAGATAATTCACCCCTCCACTTT
CDR3aa: CASSLQGDNSPLHF

v_gene: TRBV7-3
d_gene: .
abundance: .
j_gene: TRBJ2-1
CDR3nt: TGTGCCAGCAGCTTAGGTCGGGAGCACAATGAGCAGTTCTTC
CDR3aa: CASSLGREHNEQFF

v_gene: TRBV7-2
d_gene: .
abundance: .
j_gene: TRBJ1-1
CDR3nt: TGTGCCAGCAGCTTAGATGGCGGGAACACTGAAGCTTTCTTT
CDR3aa: CASSLDGGNTEAFF

v_gene: TRBV18
d_gene: .
abundance: .
j_gene: TRBJ1-6
CDR3nt: TGTGCCAGCTCACCAAACTCCTATAATTCACCCCTCCACTTT
CDR3aa: CASSPNSYNSPLHF

v_gene: TRBV19
d_gene: .
abundance: .
j_gene: TRBJ2-1
CDR3nt: TGTGCCAGTAGTCGGGACCATGAGCAGTTCTTC
CDR3aa: CASSRDHEQFF

v_gene: TRBV5-5
d_gene: .
abundance: once
j_gene: TRBJ1-5
CDR3nt: TGTGCCAGCAGCTTAGGGGTCGTAGGCAATCAGCCCCAGCATTTT
CDR3aa: CASSLGVVGNQPQHF

v_gene: TRBV11-1
d_gene: TRBD1
abundance: once
j_gene: TRBJ2-7
CDR3nt: TGTGCCAGCAGCCCGACAGGGAAGGGGACCTACGAGCAGTACTTC
CDR3aa: CASSPTGKGTYEQYF

v_gene: TRBV5-4
d_gene: TRBD1
abundance: .
j_gene: TRBJ2-7
CDR3nt: TGTGCCAGCAGCACGGGGACAGGGGGCATCTCCTACGAGCAGTACTTC
CDR3aa: CASSTGTGGISYEQYF

v_gene: TRBV13
d_gene: .
abundance: .
j_gene: TRBJ1-1
CDR3nt: TGTGCCAGCAGCCCCCCCTTTATCACTGAAGCTTTCTTT
CDR3aa: CASSPPFITEAFF

v_gene: TRBV6-5
d_gene: .
abundance: .
j_gene: TRBJ1-5
CDR3nt: TGTGCCAGCAGTTTGGACAGTCGTTATAGCAATCAGCCCCAGCATTTT
CDR3aa: CASSLDSRYSNQPQHF

v_gene: TRBV5-1
d_gene: TRBD1
abundance: .
j_gene: TRBJ2-4
CDR3nt: TGCGCCAGCAGCTTACTTGGACAGGGAATAAACATTCAGTACTTC
CDR3aa: CASSLLGQGINIQYF

v_gene: TRBV5-1
d_gene: .
abundance: .
j_gene: TRBJ1-1
CDR3nt: TGCGCCAGCAGCTTCGACAGGGAAGCTTTCTTT
CDR3aa: CASSFDREAFF

v_gene: TRBV2
d_gene: .
abundance: .
j_gene: TRBJ2-1
CDR3nt: TGTGCCAGCAGGAGCTCCTACAATGAGCAGTTCTTC
CDR3aa: CASRSSYNEQFF

v_gene: TRBV18
d_gene: .
abundance: .
j_gene: TRBJ1-1
CDR3nt: TGTGCCAGCTCACCCAGCTTGAACACTGAAGCTTTCTTT
CDR3aa: CASSPSLNTEAFF

v_gene: TRBV6-2/TRBV6-3
d_gene: .
abundance: few
j_gene: TRBJ1-1
CDR3nt: TGTGCCAGCAGTTATTCCCAGCGAGCTTTCTTT
CDR3aa: CASSYSQRAFF

v_gene: TRBV20-1
d_gene: .
abundance: .
j_gene: TRBJ1-1
CDR3nt: TGCAGTGCTAGTTGGGGGGTAGCTTTCTTT
CDR3aa: CSASWGVAFF

v_gene: TRBV28
d_gene: .
abundance: .
j_gene: TRBJ1-5
CDR3nt: TGTGCCAGCAGTTCCACGTTGACGGGTTTCAATCAGCCCCAGCATTTT
CDR3aa: CASSSTLTGFNQPQHF

v_gene: TRBV4-1
d_gene: TRBD1
abundance: .
j_gene: TRBJ2-2
CDR3nt: TGCGCCAGCAGTCGGCAACAGGGGGACACCGGGGAGCTGTTTTTT
CDR3aa: CASSRQQGDTGELFF

v_gene: TRBV10-1
d_gene: .
abundance: .
j_gene: TRBJ1-1
CDR3nt: TGCGCCAGCAGTGACTTTGGTAAGGGGTTCACTGAAGCTTTCTTT
CDR3aa: CASSDFGKGFTEAFF

v_gene: TRBV5-3
d_gene: .
abundance: .
j_gene: TRBJ1-2
CDR3nt: TGTGCCAGTTATAACCGGATTGGACCGCGTCTCTATGGCTACACCTTC
CDR3aa: CASYNRIGPRLYGYTF

v_gene: TRBV7-2
d_gene: .
abundance: .
j_gene: TRBJ1-5
CDR3nt: TGTGCCAGCAGCTTAGGCAGGGTTCAGCCCCAGCATTTT
CDR3aa: CASSLGRVQPQHF

v_gene: TRBV6-5
d_gene: .
abundance: .
j_gene: TRBJ2-2
CDR3nt: TGTGCCAGCAGTTCCGGGACTTCCAGTTACACCGGGGAGCTGTTTTTT
CDR3aa: CASSSGTSSYTGELFF

v_gene: TRBV6-2/TRBV6-3
d_gene: .
abundance: .
j_gene: TRBJ1-2
CDR3nt: TGTGCCAGCAGTCTTCCGGGGCAGATGTATGGCTACACCTTC
CDR3aa: CASSLPGQMYGYTF

v_gene: TRBV7-9
d_gene: TRBD1
abundance: few
j_gene: TRBJ1-1
CDR3nt: TGTGCCAGCAGACAGGGGGCGAACACTGAAGCTTTCTTT
CDR3aa: CASRQGANTEAFF

v_gene: TRBV29-1
d_gene: .
abundance: once
j_gene: TRBJ2-2
CDR3nt: TGCAGCGTCGAAAGGGGCACAGACACCGGGGAGCTGTTTTTT
CDR3aa: CSVERGTDTGELFF

v_gene: TRBV19
d_gene: .
abundance: .
j_gene: TRBJ2-3
CDR3nt: TGTGCCAGTAGGTCTAGCGCCACAGATACGCAGTATTTT
CDR3aa: CASRSSATDTQYF

v_gene: TRBV27
d_gene: .
abundance: once
j_gene: TRBJ1-1
CDR3nt: TGTGCCAGCAGTTTTTGGGCCAGGGGGAACACTGAAGCTTTCTTT
CDR3aa: CASSFWARGNTEAFF

v_gene: TRBV28
d_gene: .
abundance: .
j_gene: TRBJ1-5
CDR3nt: TGTGCCAGCAGTTTAGACGGTCAGCCCCAGCATTTT
CDR3aa: CASSLDGQPQHF

v_gene: TRBV5-6
d_gene: .
abundance: medium-sized
j_gene: TRBJ2-1
CDR3nt: TGTGCCAGCAGCCCAATGGAAACCGTCCGGGGCGGGTCCTACAATGAGCAGTTCTTC
CDR3aa: CASSPMETVRGGSYNEQFF

v_gene: TRBV10-1
d_gene: .
abundance: .
j_gene: TRBJ1-1
CDR3nt: TGCGCCAGCAGAAGGACAGCCAACACTGAAGCTTTCTTT
CDR3aa: CASRRTANTEAFF

v_gene: TRBV7-8
d_gene: .
abundance: .
j_gene: TRBJ2-1
CDR3nt: TGTGCCAGCAGCTGGGACACAACTCAGTTCTTC
CDR3aa: CASSWDTTQFF

v_gene: TRBV5-1
d_gene: .
abundance: .
j_gene: TRBJ1-6
CDR3nt: TGCGCCAGCAGCGGGGGCAGGGGTGTGTCACCCCTCCACTTT
CDR3aa: CASSGGRGVSPLHF